Below, 17 T cell receptor beta chains from the same sample are listed, as sequenced in a study of blood T cells in healthy people across ages. The use of a sample-barcoded 5' primer and a J-beta primer mix characterized a second PCR of about 7 to 12 cycles. TCRdb ran MiXCR on the 5' RACE reads and lists one entry per CDR3 protein. Among 550,000 to 600,000 distinct CDR3 sequences listed, less than 60% were seen once. Material: blood. These receptors all come from a man older than 75 in good health.

The rearrangement joins TRBV7-3 to TRBJ2-3; D might be TRBD2 (7 bases). This CDR3 has 15 residues. Trimming took 1 base from V and 6 from J, leaving 14 bases between them. CDR1 and CDR2 from the germline V gene are SGHTA and FQGTGA. CDR3 in amino acids: CASSLSGGPLDTQYF. The CDR3 nucleotides read TGTGCCAGCAGCTTAAGCGGGGGCCCATTGGATACGCAGTATTTT.

The table lists this clonotype with many counts. The genes are TRBV6-6 and TRBJ1-5; perhaps TRBD1 as D (6 bases). The CDR3 totals 16 residues. The V and J ends lost 0 bases and 3 bases respectively, with 12 bases between them. Germline V gene sequence: CDR1 MNHNY, CDR2 SVGAGI (reference sequence). The CDR3 DNA reads TGTGCCAGCAGTTACTCGAGGAGGGGGAACAATCAGCCCCAGCATTTT. Its protein product is CASSYSRRGNNQPQHF.

This clonotype has at least ten counts. V usage is TRBV25-1 and J usage is TRBJ2-1, with D possibly being TRBD1 (6 bases). From germline, CDR1 is MGHDK and CDR2 SYGVNS. CDR3 length: 17 amino acids. The germline V and J ends were trimmed by 4 bases and 10 bases, with 26 bases remaining between them. The CDR3 region has the DNA TGTGCCAGCAGTGGCCTAGGGGGTCGGGACCAACGTCTGGAGCAGTTCTTC. Protein sequence: CASSGLGGRDQRLEQFF. The entire variable domain, with the rest obtained from reference TRBV25-1 and TRBJ2-1, is as follows: EADIYQTPRYLVIGTGKKITLECSQTMGHDKMYWYQQDPGMELHLIHYSYGVNSTEKGDLSSESTVSRIRTEHFPLTLESARPSHTSQYLCASSGLGGRDQRLEQFFGPGTRLTVL.

The rearrangement uses TRBV27 and TRBJ1-5, with D tentatively TRBD1 (6 bases). The CDR3 covers 15 residues. Germline V CDR1 and CDR2: MNHEY, SMNVEV (reference sequence). V was pared by 5 bases and J by 0 bases, with 11 bases between. The DNA for the CDR3 is TGTGCCAGCAGTGGTACAGGGTTTAGCAATCAGCCCCAGCATTTT. Translating gives CASSGTGFSNQPQHF.

V usage is TRBV6-1 and J usage is TRBJ2-3; 8 bases match TRBD1. Germline V gene lookup returns CDR1 MNHNS and CDR2 SASEGT. Trimming cost V 7 bases and J 3 bases; bases outside gene matches: 9. This CDR3 is 15 amino acids long. The CDR3 bases are TGTGCCAGCAATAGCCTCAGGGGGCGGACAGATACGCAGTATTTT. It is translated as CASNSLRGRTDTQYF.

The gene calls are TRBV20-1 and TRBJ2-7, with 8 bases identical to TRBD2. Germline assignment: CDR1 DFQATT and CDR2 SNEGSKA (reference sequence). The CDR3 totals 13 residues. V shed 3 bases and J 4 bases; nucleotides not matched to a gene: 5. CDR3 coding DNA: TGCAGTGCTAGTCAAGCGGGAGTTTACGAGCAGTACTTC. This encodes CSASQAGVYEQYF.

Only a few counts were recorded for this clonotype. The chain joins TRBV20-1 to TRBJ2-3; D gene unclear. Germline V gene sequence: CDR1 DFQATT, CDR2 SNEGSKA (reference sequence). V was trimmed by 6 bases and J by 3 bases, leaving 28 bases between them. The CDR3 covers 18 residues. The CDR3 DNA sequence: TGCAGTGCCTACTCGACCAACCCCCCTAGTGGAGATACAGATACGCAGTATTTT. It encodes CSAYSTNPPSGDTDTQYF.

The chain carries TRBV24-1 and TRBJ1-2; D call uncertain. The length of the CDR3 is 16 residues. V dropped 8 bases and J dropped 1 base, with 19 bases sitting between them. Germline loops: CDR1 KGHDR, CDR2 SFDVKD. The CDR3 protein is CATIPWEGIINYGYTF. CDR3 in DNA: TGTGCCACCATCCCCTGGGAAGGGATTATTAACTATGGCTACACCTTC.

V is TRBV7-2 and J is TRBJ1-6; D gene ambiguous. Per the germline V gene, CDR1 is SGHTA and CDR2 is FQGNSA. The ends were cut back, 2 bases at V and 0 bases at J, with 5 bases in the middle. There are 15 residues in the CDR3. The CDR3 bases are TGTGCCAGCAGCTTAACAAGCTCCTATAATTCACCCCTCCACTTT. Translating gives CASSLTSSYNSPLHF.

The rearrangement links TRBV7-9 to TRBJ2-3; D gene uncertain. Germline CDR1 is SEHNR and CDR2 is FQNEAQ (reference sequence). V was cut by 6 bases and J by 0 bases, with 16 bases left in between. The CDR3 runs to 16 residues. This CDR3 reads CASRGRRGPSTDTQYF. Written as DNA, the CDR3 is TGTGCCAGCAGGGGAAGGCGAGGCCCTAGCACAGATACGCAGTATTTT.

The chain uses TRBV12-3 or TRBV12-4 and TRBJ2-3; D call uncertain. The CDR3 has 14 residues. V was cut by 3 bases and J by 4 bases, with 11 bases left in between. The CDR3 reads CASSFSRTADTQYF. The CDR3 nucleotides are TGTGCCAGCAGTTTTAGTAGGACGGCAGATACGCAGTATTTT.

This chain joins TRBV10-3 and TRBJ1-2, with 9 bases aligning to TRBD1. Losses at the gene ends were 3 bases for V and 5 bases for J; bases not matched to a gene: 7. Germline CDR1 is ENHRY and CDR2 is SYGVKD. The CDR3 consists of 15 residues. The CDR3 DNA sequence: TGTGCCATCAGTGAATCCAGGGACAGGGAATATGGCTACACCTTC. Amino acid sequence: CAISESRDREYGYTF.

This clonotype was recorded many times. CDR3 in amino acids: CASSLGSGTDTQYF. DNA for the CDR3: TGTGCCAGCAGCTTAGGTTCTGGCACAGATACGCAGTATTTT. The chain employs TRBV11-2 and TRBJ2-3, with unresolved D. Germline CDR1 SGHAT, CDR2 FQNNGV. The CDR3 spans 14 residues. V shed 1 base and J shed 1 base, with 6 bases lying between them.

V usage is TRBV28 and J usage is TRBJ1-5; D is uncertain. The V end was cut by 7 bases, the J end by 7 bases, with 17 bases between. The CDR3 sequence is 14 residues long. In germline, CDR1 is MDHEN, CDR2 SYDVKM. The CDR3 DNA is TGTGCCAGCAAAACCTCCGGTTTATGGCAGCCCCAGCATTTT. Its translation is CASKTSGLWQPQHF.

The V call is TRBV29-1, the J call TRBJ2-5; D call uncertain. The germline V and J ends were trimmed by 6 bases and 2 bases, with 19 bases remaining between them. The length of the CDR3 is 15 residues. From germline, CDR1 is SQVTM and CDR2 ANQGSEA. CDR3 loop: CSVSPVRGIQETQYF. CDR3 bases: TGCAGCGTCTCCCCGGTACGTGGGATTCAAGAGACCCAGTACTTC.

The sample holds a few counts of this clonotype. CDR3 in amino acids: CASNPEVGEKLFF. The CDR3 DNA follows: TGTGCCAGCAACCCGGAAGTGGGTGAAAAACTGTTTTTT. The genes are TRBV11-2 and TRBJ1-4; D remains ambiguous. The germline V gene has CDR1 SGHAT and CDR2 FQNNGV. V was pared by 7 bases and J by 7 bases, with 13 bases between. The CDR3 spans 13 residues. Full variable domain (remainder filled in from reference TRBV11-2 and TRBJ1-4): EAGVAQSPRYKIIEKRQSVAFWCNPISGHATLYWYQQILGQGPKLLIQFQNNGVVDDSQLPKDRFSAERLKGVDSTLKIQPAKLEDSAVYLCASNPEVGEKLFFGSGTQLSVL.

The V and J genes are TRBV7-2 and TRBJ1-1; D is ambiguous. Germline CDR1 and CDR2: SGHTA and FQGNSA. V lost 3 bases, J lost 0 bases, and 14 bases lay in between. This CDR3 is built from 16 residues. In nucleotides, the CDR3 is TGTGCCAGCAGCTTTCGATCCGGGCAAATGAACACTGAAGCTTTCTTT. Its translation: CASSFRSGQMNTEAFF.